These 9 T cell receptor beta chains were sequenced from one sample in a study of early T cells in non-severe SARS-CoV-2 infection. Via MiXCR, TCRdb re-called the 5' RACE reads, giving one row per CDR3 protein. The sample records about 60,000 distinct CDR3 sequences, roughly 12% being singletons. The specimen sequenced was whole blood. The receptors were sampled from an adult who was a healthcare worker with PCR-confirmed SARS-CoV-2 infection or an uninfected control (not recorded which).

The chain employs TRBV7-9 and TRBJ1-4; D may be TRBD1 (5 bases). The CDR3 has 15 amino acids. V lost 3 bases and J 5 bases, leaving 13 bases between the germline ends. The V gene's germline CDR1 is SEHNR and CDR2 FQNEAQ (reference sequence). The DNA of the CDR3 is TGTGCCAGCAGCTTCAGGGAGGTGGGAAATGAAAAACTGTTTTTT. It is translated as CASSFREVGNEKLFF.

This chain links TRBV7-9 with TRBJ2-7, with 8 bases identical to TRBD2. CDR3 size: 14 residues. Per germline, CDR1 SEHNR and CDR2 FQNEAQ (reference sequence). V shed 5 bases and J 5 bases; nucleotides not matched to a gene: 8. The CDR3 loop reads CASSPGTSGHEQYF. The CDR3 DNA reads TGTGCCAGCAGCCCTGGTACTAGCGGACACGAGCAGTACTTC.

This chain joins TRBV19 and TRBJ1-1; no firm D call. Germline-derived CDR1 and CDR2 are LNHDA and SQIVND (reference sequence). The CDR3 has 13 residues. The germline V and J ends were trimmed by 3 bases and 5 bases, with 10 bases remaining between them. CDR3 coding DNA: TGTGCCAGTAGTATCGCAGGAGGGACTGAAGCTTTCTTT. It specifies CASSIAGGTEAFF. Based on the CDR3 plus reference TRBV19 and TRBJ1-1, the full variable domain is DGGITQSPKYLFRKEGQNVTLSCEQNLNHDAMYWYRQDPGQGLRLIYYSQIVNDFQKGDIAEGYSVSREKKESFPLTVTSAQKNPTAFYLCASSIAGGTEAFFGQGTRLTVV.

This clonotype was counted many times. The V gene is TRBV24-1, the J gene TRBJ1-5, with TRBD1 as a possible D gene (6 bases). V lost 11 bases to trimming and J lost 1 base, with 14 bases between them. Germline V gene lookup returns CDR1 KGHDR and CDR2 SFDVKD. This CDR3 contains 14 residues. CDR3 DNA: TGTGCCAGCTCCTCAGGGGCCAGCAATCAGCCCCAGCATTTT. It is translated as CASSSGASNQPQHF.

J is TRBJ2-2 and V is TRBV18; possibly TRBD1 for D (5 bases). The CDR3 spans 15 residues. CDR1 KGHSH and CDR2 LQKENI come from the germline V gene. Trimming removed 3 bases from V and 8 bases from J, with 16 bases in between. This CDR3 is CASSPRDRISGELFF. Here the CDR3 DNA reads TGTGCCAGCTCACCGAGAGACAGAATAAGTGGGGAGCTGTTTTTT.

This clonotype was seen a handful of times. The chain couples TRBV6-2 or TRBV6-3 to TRBJ2-7; tentative D call: TRBD1 (5 bases). Trimming left V 4 bases short and J 0 bases short, with 22 bases between. The CDR3 covers 18 residues. Germline CDR1 MNHEY, CDR2 SVGEGT. The CDR3 nucleotides are TGTGCCAGCAGTTTTAGCTTGGTAGTTGTAGGGGTCTCCTACGAGCAGTACTTC. Its translation is CASSFSLVVVGVSYEQYF.

This clonotype came up a few times. The chain joins TRBV10-2 to TRBJ2-1; 10 positions agree with TRBD2. Per the germline V gene, CDR1 is WSHSY and CDR2 is SAAADI. V shed 4 bases and J 6 bases; nucleotides not matched to a gene: 15. The CDR3 totals 18 residues. The CDR3 reads CASSVEGLAYRGGNEQFF. In DNA form, the CDR3 reads TGCGCCAGCAGTGTCGAGGGACTAGCGTACCGCGGAGGCAATGAGCAGTTCTTC.

V is TRBV6-5 and J is TRBJ2-7; TRBD1 aligns across 8 bases. Germline V gives CDR1 MNHEY, CDR2 SVGAGI. V gave up 2 bases and J gave up 2 bases; unmatched junction bases: 5. The CDR3 consists of 15 residues. As DNA, the CDR3 is TGTGCCAGCAGTTACCGCGGACAGGGTCCCTACGAGCAGTACTTC. This gives the protein CASSYRGQGPYEQYF.

This clonotype was picked up a small number of times. V gene TRBV5-6 combines with J gene TRBJ1-5; D is ambiguous. This CDR3 contains 13 residues. Germline V gene sequence: CDR1 SGHDT, CDR2 YYEEEE. V shed 1 base and J shed 2 bases, with 4 bases lying between them. The DNA of the CDR3 is TGTGCCAGCAGCTTGTTTGGCAATCAGCCCCAGCATTTT. Its translation: CASSLFGNQPQHF.